The rows below give T cell receptor beta chains drawn from one sample of a study of Tregs in tolerant kidney transplant recipients. The repertoire was sequenced with immunoSEQ multiplex PCR; TCRdb's copy has only in-frame clones and lacks some. This sample yields 200,000 to 300,000 clones, of which about 80% are seen a single time; around 0.68% belongs to the top ten. Sequenced: CD4+ T cells from blood. The receptors here all came from a human donor in good health. The CDR3 runs from the conserved cysteine through the conserved F or W. D genes are given only for firm matches. For some rows the clone size is stated as once, few or many, or as a class when expanded; others skip it.

v_gene: TRBV7-3; j_gene: TRBJ2-2; d_gene: -; abundance: -; CDR3aa: CASSMDNTGELFF; CDR3nt: TGTGCCAGCAGCATGGACAACACCGGGGAGCTGTTTTTT
v_gene: TRBV4-2; j_gene: TRBJ1-2; d_gene: -; abundance: -; CDR3aa: CASSQDLRYGYTF; CDR3nt: TGTGCCAGCAGCCAAGATTTGCGCTATGGCTACACCTTC
v_gene: TRBV6-1; j_gene: TRBJ1-1; d_gene: -; abundance: -; CDR3aa: CASSVSMNTEAFF; CDR3nt: TGTGCCAGCAGTGTGAGTATGAACACTGAAGCTTTCTTT
v_gene: TRBV14; j_gene: TRBJ2-7; d_gene: TRBD1; abundance: -; CDR3aa: CASSLGTGYSYEQYF; CDR3nt: TGTGCCAGCAGCCTAGGGACAGGTTATTCCTACGAGCAGTACTTC
v_gene: TRBV10-3; j_gene: TRBJ1-6; d_gene: TRBD1; abundance: -; CDR3aa: CAISGGQEPFTSPLHF; CDR3nt: TGTGCCATCAGTGGGGGACAGGAACCTTTTACTTCACCCCTCCACTTT
v_gene: TRBV6-5; j_gene: TRBJ2-1; d_gene: -; abundance: -; CDR3aa: CASSVNAGAYNEQFF; CDR3nt: TGTGCCAGCTCGGTAAACGCAGGGGCCTACAATGAGCAGTTCTTC
v_gene: TRBV30; j_gene: TRBJ1-2; d_gene: -; abundance: -; CDR3aa: CAWSVERTGYGYTF; CDR3nt: TGTGCCTGGAGTGTAGAGAGGACCGGCTATGGCTACACCTTC
v_gene: TRBV19; j_gene: TRBJ1-1; d_gene: -; abundance: -; CDR3aa: CASSGGVGQSGPTEAFF; CDR3nt: TGTGCCAGTAGTGGGGGGGTGGGCCAATCAGGCCCCACTGAAGCTTTCTTT
v_gene: TRBV7-3; j_gene: TRBJ2-2; d_gene: -; abundance: -; CDR3aa: CASSLSRVSGELFF; CDR3nt: TGTGCCAGCAGCTTAAGCAGGGTTTCCGGGGAGCTGTTTTTT
v_gene: TRBV2; j_gene: TRBJ2-1; d_gene: TRBD2; abundance: -; CDR3aa: CASSRLAEDEQFF; CDR3nt: TGTGCCAGCAGTAGACTAGCCGAGGATGAGCAGTTCTTC
v_gene: TRBV15; j_gene: TRBJ1-4; d_gene: TRBD1; abundance: -; CDR3aa: CATSRDFGTVRNEKLFF; CDR3nt: TGTGCCACCAGCAGAGACTTCGGGACAGTTAGGAATGAAAAACTGTTTTTT
v_gene: TRBV4-1; j_gene: TRBJ2-2; d_gene: TRBD2; abundance: -; CDR3aa: CASSQVLAGAATGELFF; CDR3nt: TGCGCCAGCAGCCAGGTACTAGCGGGGGCGGCCACCGGGGAGCTGTTTTTT
v_gene: TRBV19; j_gene: TRBJ2-5; d_gene: TRBD1; abundance: -; CDR3aa: CASSNYRGRAETQYF; CDR3nt: TGTGCCAGTAGTAATTACAGGGGTAGAGCGGAGACCCAGTACTTC
v_gene: TRBV2; j_gene: TRBJ2-5; d_gene: TRBD2; abundance: -; CDR3aa: CASITTSARETQYF; CDR3nt: TGTGCCAGCATTACTACTAGCGCACGGGAGACCCAGTACTTC
v_gene: TRBV27; j_gene: TRBJ2-7; d_gene: TRBD2; abundance: few; CDR3aa: CASTPVPGGGYYEQYF; CDR3nt: TGTGCCAGCACCCCGGTTCCTGGCGGGGGTTACTACGAGCAGTACTTC
v_gene: TRBV19; j_gene: TRBJ2-6; d_gene: -; abundance: -; CDR3aa: CASSSTGANVLTF; CDR3nt: TGTGCCAGTTCAAGTACCGGGGCCAACGTCCTGACTTTC
v_gene: TRBV27; j_gene: TRBJ2-1; d_gene: -; abundance: -; CDR3aa: CASSLSRGGYNEQFF; CDR3nt: TGTGCCAGCAGTTTATCTAGGGGTGGCTACAATGAGCAGTTCTTC
v_gene: TRBV5-1; j_gene: TRBJ2-5; d_gene: -; abundance: few; CDR3aa: CASSLAGNQETQYF; CDR3nt: TGCGCCAGCAGCTTGGCGGGTAACCAAGAGACCCAGTACTTC
v_gene: TRBV4-1; j_gene: TRBJ1-6; d_gene: -; abundance: -; CDR3aa: CASSRQGRGADSPLHF; CDR3nt: TGCGCCAGCAGCCGGCAGGGGAGGGGGGCGGATTCACCCCTCCACTTT
v_gene: TRBV5-6; j_gene: TRBJ1-2; d_gene: TRBD1; abundance: -; CDR3aa: CASSLEDRDYGYTF; CDR3nt: TGTGCCAGCAGCTTGGAAGACAGGGACTATGGCTACACCTTC
v_gene: TRBV7-2; j_gene: TRBJ2-7; d_gene: TRBD2; abundance: few; CDR3aa: CASSSGTSGTYEQYF; CDR3nt: TGTGCCAGCAGCTCCGGGACTAGCGGGACGTACGAGCAGTACTTC
v_gene: TRBV7-9; j_gene: TRBJ2-5; d_gene: -; abundance: -; CDR3aa: CAPPTETQYF; CDR3nt: TGTGCCCCACCCACAGAGACCCAGTACTTC
v_gene: TRBV5-1; j_gene: TRBJ1-5; d_gene: TRBD1; abundance: -; CDR3aa: CASSQGQTNQPQHF; CDR3nt: TGCGCCAGCAGCCAGGGACAGACGAATCAGCCCCAGCATTTT
v_gene: TRBV5-1; j_gene: TRBJ2-7; d_gene: -; abundance: -; CDR3aa: CASSLAVSSYEQYF; CDR3nt: TGCGCCAGCAGCTTGGCCGTCAGTTCCTACGAGCAGTACTTC
v_gene: TRBV7-9; j_gene: TRBJ2-2; d_gene: -; abundance: -; CDR3aa: CASSLSAANTGELFF; CDR3nt: TGTGCCAGCAGCTTAAGTGCAGCGAACACCGGGGAGCTGTTTTTT
v_gene: TRBV30; j_gene: TRBJ1-3; d_gene: -; abundance: -; CDR3aa: CAWSEGYSGNTIYF; CDR3nt: TGTGCCTGGAGTGAAGGGTACTCTGGAAACACCATATATTTT
v_gene: TRBV2; j_gene: TRBJ1-1; d_gene: -; abundance: -; CDR3aa: CASTKDSIEAFF; CDR3nt: TGTGCCAGCACCAAAGACAGTATTGAAGCTTTCTTT
v_gene: TRBV18; j_gene: TRBJ2-2; d_gene: -; abundance: -; CDR3aa: CASSLLAPRGDGELFF; CDR3nt: TGTGCCAGCTCACTTTTAGCCCCCCGCGGGGACGGGGAGCTGTTTTTT
v_gene: TRBV20-1; j_gene: TRBJ2-5; d_gene: -; abundance: -; CDR3aa: CSARGDQTQYF; CDR3nt: TGCAGTGCTAGAGGCGATCAGACCCAGTACTTC
v_gene: TRBV6-6; j_gene: TRBJ1-1; d_gene: -; abundance: -; CDR3aa: CASSFSANTEAFF; CDR3nt: TGTGCCAGCAGTTTTAGCGCGAACACTGAAGCTTTCTTT
v_gene: TRBV28; j_gene: TRBJ1-5; d_gene: TRBD1; abundance: -; CDR3aa: CASSGDWDSQLGNQPQHF; CDR3nt: TGTGCCAGCAGTGGGGATTGGGACAGCCAACTGGGTAATCAGCCCCAGCATTTT
v_gene: TRBV5-5; j_gene: TRBJ1-2; d_gene: TRBD1; abundance: -; CDR3aa: CASSLVSGQGEGGYTF; CDR3nt: TGTGCCAGCAGCTTAGTATCTGGACAGGGGGAAGGAGGCTACACCTTC
v_gene: TRBV6-1; j_gene: TRBJ1-1; d_gene: -; abundance: few; CDR3aa: CATRDSRGEAFF; CDR3nt: TGTGCCACCCGGGACTCCCGTGGTGAAGCTTTCTTT
v_gene: TRBV5-5; j_gene: TRBJ2-7; d_gene: TRBD2; abundance: -; CDR3aa: CASSSSGTSGYEQYF; CDR3nt: TGTGCCAGCAGCTCGTCCGGGACTAGCGGATACGAGCAGTACTTC
v_gene: TRBV7-8; j_gene: TRBJ2-7; d_gene: -; abundance: -; CDR3aa: CASSPLAVSSYEQYF; CDR3nt: TGTGCCAGCAGCCCTCTTGCGGTAAGCTCCTACGAGCAGTACTTC